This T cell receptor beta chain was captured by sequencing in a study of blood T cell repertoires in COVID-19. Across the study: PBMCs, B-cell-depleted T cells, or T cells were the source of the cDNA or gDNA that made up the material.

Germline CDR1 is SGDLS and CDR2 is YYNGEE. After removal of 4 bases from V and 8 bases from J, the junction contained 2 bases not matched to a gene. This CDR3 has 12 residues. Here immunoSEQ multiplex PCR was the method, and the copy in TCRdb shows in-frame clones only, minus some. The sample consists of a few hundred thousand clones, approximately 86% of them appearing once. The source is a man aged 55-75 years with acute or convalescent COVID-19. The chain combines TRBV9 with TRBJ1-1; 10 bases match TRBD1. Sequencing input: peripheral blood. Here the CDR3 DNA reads TGTGCCAGCAGCCTGGACAGGGGGGAAGCTTTCTTT. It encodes CASSLDRGEAFF.